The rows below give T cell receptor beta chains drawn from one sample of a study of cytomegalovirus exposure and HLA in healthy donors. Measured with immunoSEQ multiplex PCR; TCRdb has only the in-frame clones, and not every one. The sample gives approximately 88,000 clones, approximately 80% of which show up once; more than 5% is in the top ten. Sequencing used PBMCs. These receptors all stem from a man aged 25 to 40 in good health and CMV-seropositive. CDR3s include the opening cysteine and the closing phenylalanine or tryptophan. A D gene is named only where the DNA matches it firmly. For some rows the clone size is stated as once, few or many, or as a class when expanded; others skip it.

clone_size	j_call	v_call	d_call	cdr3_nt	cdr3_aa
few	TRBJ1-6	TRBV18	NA	TGTGCCAGCTCACCACGGGTGCAGGGGAAAGAATCACCCCTCCACTTT	CASSPRVQGKESPLHF
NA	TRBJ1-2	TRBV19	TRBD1	TGTGCCAGTAACGACCGAGGGACAGTCTATGGCTACACCTTC	CASNDRGTVYGYTF
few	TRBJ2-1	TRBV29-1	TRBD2	TGCAGCGTCCCACAGAATCGACTAGCGGTAGATGAGCAGTTCTTC	CSVPQNRLAVDEQFF
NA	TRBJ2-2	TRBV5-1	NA	TGCGCCAGCAGTCAACAGAACACCGGGGAGCTGTTTTTT	CASSQQNTGELFF
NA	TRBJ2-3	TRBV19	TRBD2	TGTGCCAGTAGTGCCATAGCGGGGGGGCCATCCACAGATACGCAGTATTTT	CASSAIAGGPSTDTQYF
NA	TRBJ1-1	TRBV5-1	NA	TGCGCCAGCAGCTTGTACGGGACATCTAACACTGAAGCTTTCTTT	CASSLYGTSNTEAFF
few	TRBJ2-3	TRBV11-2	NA	TGTGCCAGCAGCTTAAGCCAGGCTGGGACAGATACGCAGTATTTT	CASSLSQAGTDTQYF
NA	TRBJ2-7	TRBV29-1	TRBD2	TGCAGCGTTGTGGGACTAGCGGGTTCCTCCTACGAGCAGTACTTC	CSVVGLAGSSYEQYF
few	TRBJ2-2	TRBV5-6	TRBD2	TGTGCCAGCAGCCTCGGACTAGCGGGGAACACCGGGGAGCTGTTTTTT	CASSLGLAGNTGELFF
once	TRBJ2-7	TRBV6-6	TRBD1	TGTGCCAGCAGGCTTGTAGGGGGCAGCGCCTACGAGCAGTACTTC	CASRLVGGSAYEQYF
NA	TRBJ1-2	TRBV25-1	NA	TGTGCCAGCAGCGCTGCGATGCGGCAGGGCTACACCTTC	CASSAAMRQGYTF
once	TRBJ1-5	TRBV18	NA	TGTGCCAGCTCACTGAACCGGGACACGGCCAGCAATCAGCCCCAGCATTTT	CASSLNRDTASNQPQHF
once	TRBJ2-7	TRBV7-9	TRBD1	TGTGCCAGCGAGGACAGGGACACACCTCGAGAGCAGTACTTC	CASEDRDTPREQYF
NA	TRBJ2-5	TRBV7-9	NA	TGTGCCAGCAGCTTACTCGCGGGACGACAAGAGACCCAGTACTTC	CASSLLAGRQETQYF